The rows below give T cell receptor beta chains drawn from one sample of a study of blood T cell repertoires in COVID-19. Profiled with immunoSEQ multiplex PCR; TCRdb holds only in-frame clones, not every one. The profile shows about 120,000 clones, 85% of them singletons. Sequencing was carried out using peripheral blood. The receptors come from a man older than 75 with acute or convalescent COVID-19. The CDR3 runs from the conserved cysteine through the conserved F or W. A D gene is named only where the DNA matches it firmly. Expanded clones are given a class, and other clones once, few, many or no size at all.

j_call d_call v_call clone_size cdr3_nt cdr3_aa
TRBJ2-1 TRBD2 TRBV6-5 few TGTGCCAGCAGTTCCGGGACTAACAATGAGCAGTTCTTC CASSSGTNNEQFF
TRBJ2-7 NA TRBV11-2 NA TGTGCCAGCAGCCCAAGGACAGCCTCCGAGCAGTACTTC CASSPRTASEQYF
TRBJ1-1 TRBD1 TRBV4-1 NA TGCGCCAGCAGCCCGGTCCCGGGACAGGGGGCGCACACTGAAGCTTTCTTT CASSPVPGQGAHTEAFF
TRBJ2-7 NA TRBV20-1 once TGCAGTGCTTATAAGGGGGAGCAGTACTTC CSAYKGEQYF
TRBJ1-5 NA TRBV19 NA TGTGCCAGTAGCGGGATTAATCAGCCCCAGCATTTT CASSGINQPQHF
TRBJ1-1 TRBD1 TRBV11-3 NA TGTGCCAGCAGTTTTCGCGGACAGGGGCCCACTGAAGCTTTCTTT CASSFRGQGPTEAFF
TRBJ2-1 TRBD2 TRBV3-1/TRBV3-2 NA TGTGCCAGCAGTCGGGCGGGAGGGCCCGGGAATGAGCAGTTCTTC CASSRAGGPGNEQFF
TRBJ1-3 TRBD1 TRBV9 NA TGTGCCAGCAGCGTAGAGGGACAGGGGAGGGACACCATATATTTT CASSVEGQGRDTIYF
TRBJ2-1 TRBD2 TRBV7-9 once TGTGCCAGCAGCTTAGTCGCTAGCGGCCTTTGGGGCAATGAGCAGTTCTTC CASSLVASGLWGNEQFF
TRBJ2-2 TRBD1 TRBV18 NA TGTGCCAGCTCAAACGGGCAGGGGGCACACACCGGGGAGCTGTTTTTT CASSNGQGAHTGELFF